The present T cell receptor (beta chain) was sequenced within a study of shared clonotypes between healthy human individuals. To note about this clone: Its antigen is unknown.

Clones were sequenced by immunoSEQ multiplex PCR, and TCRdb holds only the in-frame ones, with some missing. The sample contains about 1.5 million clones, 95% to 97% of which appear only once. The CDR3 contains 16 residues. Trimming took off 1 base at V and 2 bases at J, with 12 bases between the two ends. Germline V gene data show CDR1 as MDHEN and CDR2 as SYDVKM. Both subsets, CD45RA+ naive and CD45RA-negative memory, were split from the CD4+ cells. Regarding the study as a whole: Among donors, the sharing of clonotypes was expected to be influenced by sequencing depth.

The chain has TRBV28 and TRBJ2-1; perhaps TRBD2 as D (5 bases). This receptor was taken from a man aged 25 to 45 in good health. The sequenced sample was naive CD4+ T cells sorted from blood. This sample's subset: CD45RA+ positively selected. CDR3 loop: CASSLFPSRPYNEQFF. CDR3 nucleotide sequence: TGTGCCAGCAGTTTATTCCCTAGCCGCCCCTACAATGAGCAGTTCTTC.